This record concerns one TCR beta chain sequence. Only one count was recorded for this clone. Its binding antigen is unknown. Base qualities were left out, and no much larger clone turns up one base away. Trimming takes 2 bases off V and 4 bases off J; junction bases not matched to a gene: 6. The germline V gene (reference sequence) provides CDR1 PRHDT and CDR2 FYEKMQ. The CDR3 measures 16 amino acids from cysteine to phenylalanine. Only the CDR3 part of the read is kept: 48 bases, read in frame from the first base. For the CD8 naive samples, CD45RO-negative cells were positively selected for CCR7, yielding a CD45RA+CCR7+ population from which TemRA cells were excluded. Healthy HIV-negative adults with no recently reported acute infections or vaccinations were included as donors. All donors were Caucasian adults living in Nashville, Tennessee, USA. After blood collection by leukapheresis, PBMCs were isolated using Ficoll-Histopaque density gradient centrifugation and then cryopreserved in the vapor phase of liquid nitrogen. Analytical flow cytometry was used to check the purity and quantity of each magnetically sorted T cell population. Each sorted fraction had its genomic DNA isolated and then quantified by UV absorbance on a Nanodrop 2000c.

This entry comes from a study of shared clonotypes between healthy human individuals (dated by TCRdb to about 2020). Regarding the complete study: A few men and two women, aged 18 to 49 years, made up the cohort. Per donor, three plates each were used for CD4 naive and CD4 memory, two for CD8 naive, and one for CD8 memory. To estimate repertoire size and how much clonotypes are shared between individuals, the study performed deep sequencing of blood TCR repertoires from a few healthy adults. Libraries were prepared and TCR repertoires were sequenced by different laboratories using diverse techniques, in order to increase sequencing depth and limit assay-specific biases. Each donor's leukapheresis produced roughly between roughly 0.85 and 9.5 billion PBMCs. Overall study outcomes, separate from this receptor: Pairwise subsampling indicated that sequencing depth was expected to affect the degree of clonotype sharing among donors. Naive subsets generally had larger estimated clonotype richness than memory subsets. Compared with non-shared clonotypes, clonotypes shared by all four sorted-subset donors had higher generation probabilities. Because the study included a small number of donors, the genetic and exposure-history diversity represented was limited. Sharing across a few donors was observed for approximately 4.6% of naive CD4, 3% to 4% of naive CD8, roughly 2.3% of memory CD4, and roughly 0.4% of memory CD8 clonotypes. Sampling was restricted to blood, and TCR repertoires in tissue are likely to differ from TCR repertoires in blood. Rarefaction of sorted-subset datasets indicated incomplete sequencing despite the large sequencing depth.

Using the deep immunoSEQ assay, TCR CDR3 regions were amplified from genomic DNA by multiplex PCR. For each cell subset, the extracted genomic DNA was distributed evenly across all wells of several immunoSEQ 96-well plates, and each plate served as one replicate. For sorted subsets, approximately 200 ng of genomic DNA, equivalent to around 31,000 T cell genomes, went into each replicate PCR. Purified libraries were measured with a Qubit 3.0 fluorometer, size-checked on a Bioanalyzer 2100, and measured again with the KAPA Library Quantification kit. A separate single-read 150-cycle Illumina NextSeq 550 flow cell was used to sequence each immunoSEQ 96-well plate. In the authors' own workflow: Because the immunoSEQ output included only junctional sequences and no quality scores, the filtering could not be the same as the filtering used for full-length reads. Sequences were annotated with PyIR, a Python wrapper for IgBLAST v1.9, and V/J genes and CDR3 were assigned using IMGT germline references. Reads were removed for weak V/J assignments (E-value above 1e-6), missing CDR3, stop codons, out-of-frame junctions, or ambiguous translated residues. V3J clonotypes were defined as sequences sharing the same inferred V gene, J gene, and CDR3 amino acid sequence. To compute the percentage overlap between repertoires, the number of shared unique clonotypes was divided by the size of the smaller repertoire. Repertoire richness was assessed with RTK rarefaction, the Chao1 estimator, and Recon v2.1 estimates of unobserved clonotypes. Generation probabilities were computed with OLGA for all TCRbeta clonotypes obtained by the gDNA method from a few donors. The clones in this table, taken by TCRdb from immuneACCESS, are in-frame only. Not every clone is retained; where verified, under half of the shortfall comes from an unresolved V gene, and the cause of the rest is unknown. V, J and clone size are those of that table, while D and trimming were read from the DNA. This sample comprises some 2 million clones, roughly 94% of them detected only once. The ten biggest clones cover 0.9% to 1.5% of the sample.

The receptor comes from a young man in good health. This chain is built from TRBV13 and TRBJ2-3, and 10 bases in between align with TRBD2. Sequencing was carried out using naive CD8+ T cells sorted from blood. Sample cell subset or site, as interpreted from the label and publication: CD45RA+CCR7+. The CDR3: CASSLRPSGSADTQYF. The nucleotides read TGTGCCAGCAGCTTAAGGCCTAGCGGGAGCGCAGATACGCAGTATTTT. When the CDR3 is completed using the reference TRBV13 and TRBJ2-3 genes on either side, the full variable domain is AAGVIQSPRHLIKEKRETATLKCYPIPRHDTVYWYQQGPGQDPQFLISFYEKMQSDKGSIPDRFSAQQFSDYHSELNMSSLELGDSALYFCASSLRPSGSADTQYFGPGTRLTVL.